The next 17 T cell receptor beta chains were all read from a single sample in a study of T cell changes during pregnancy in multiple sclerosis (dated by TCRdb to about 2019). Libraries were made using the immunoSEQ multiplex PCR assay. TCRdb's version of the immuneACCESS table is confined to in-frame rearrangements and falls short of the full clone set. An unresolved V gene accounts for under half of the shortfall where checked; the remainder is of unknown origin. The sample table holds over 25,000 clones, of which just over 90% were seen once. More than 5.5% of the sample rests with the top ten. The source was CD8+ T cells from peripheral blood mononuclear cells, collected before pregnancy. Receptor source: a female donor with multiple sclerosis, enrolled in a pregnancy study.

This clone is classed as medium-sized (0.01 to 0.1%). V is TRBV7-3 and J is TRBJ2-7; the match to TRBD1 covers 10 bases. V shed 5 bases and J 6 bases; nucleotides not matched to a gene: 4. Germline lookup yields CDR1 SGHTA and CDR2 FQGTGA. The CDR3 is 13 residues long. The CDR3 DNA reads TGTGCCAGCAGCCTGACAGGGGGCTCCGAGCAGTACTTC. Translation gives CASSLTGGSEQYF.

This clone was recorded once. The gene calls are TRBV14 and TRBJ2-7; 7 nucleotides agree with TRBD2. Germline V gives CDR1 SGHDN, CDR2 FVKESK. Unmatched junction bases numbered 8, after V lost 4 bases and J lost 2 bases. CDR3 size: 15 residues. This CDR3 is CASSPPTSDPYEQYF. Written as DNA, the CDR3 is TGTGCCAGCAGCCCCCCAACTAGCGACCCCTACGAGCAGTACTTC.

The chain has TRBV4-3 and TRBJ2-5; a weak D match, TRBD2 (5 bases). CDR1 and CDR2 (germline): LGHNA, YSLEER. The CDR3 is 14 amino acids. V gave up 0 bases and J gave up 2 bases, with 7 bases separating them. CDR3 region: CASSQERLQETQYF. DNA for the CDR3: TGCGCCAGCAGCCAAGAAAGACTACAAGAGACCCAGTACTTC.

The gene calls are TRBV30 and TRBJ2-1, with 7 nucleotides matching TRBD1. V shed 3 bases, J shed 5 bases, and the junction held 4 bases outside the gene matches. The germline CDR1 and CDR2 sequences are GTSNPN and SVGIG (reference sequence). The CDR3 sequence is 13 residues long. The CDR3 DNA reads TGTGCCTGGAGAAACAGGGGAGACAATGAGCAGTTCTTC. It is translated as CAWRNRGDNEQFF.

This sequence joins TRBV27 and TRBJ1-4; 7 nucleotides align to TRBD1. V lost 5 bases, J lost 3 bases, and 6 bases stayed unmatched. Germline CDR1 and CDR2: MNHEY and SMNVEV (reference sequence). The CDR3 totals 15 residues. This chain's CDR3 is CASSIYRGSNEKLFF. The CDR3 region has the DNA TGTGCCAGCAGTATTTACAGGGGCTCTAATGAAAAACTGTTTTTT. The entire variable domain, with the rest obtained from reference TRBV27 and TRBJ1-4, is as follows: EAQVTQNPRYLITVTGKKLTVTCSQNMNHEYMSWYRQDPGLGLRQIYYSMNVEVTDKGDVPEGYKVSRKEKRNFPLILESPSPNQTSLYFCASSIYRGSNEKLFFGSGTQLSVL.

The chain recombines TRBV29-1 with TRBJ2-1; 8 bases are a match to TRBD1. CDR1 is SQVTM, CDR2 ANQGSEA, per germline. The CDR3 sequence is 15 residues long. Germline trimming cut 1 base from V and 4 bases from J; bases unmatched to any gene: 6. CDR3 sequence: CSVEAAGTGYNEQFF. The CDR3 DNA reads as TGCAGCGTTGAAGCCGCTGGGACAGGATACAATGAGCAGTTCTTC.

The chain combines TRBV10-3 with TRBJ2-3; TRBD2 matches 7 bases. This CDR3 region has 15 residues. The V gene's germline CDR1 is ENHRY and CDR2 SYGVKD. V lost 4 bases to trimming and J lost 1 base; unmatched junction nucleotides: 5. The CDR3 loop is CAISVGREGTDTQYF. DNA for the CDR3: TGTGCCATCAGTGTGGGTCGGGAGGGCACAGATACGCAGTATTTT.

The chain couples TRBV15 to TRBJ1-4; D call uncertain. Germline values: CDR1 LNHNV, CDR2 YYDKDF (reference sequence). Trimming took 3 bases from V and 5 from J, leaving 13 bases between them. The CDR3 is 15 amino acids. The CDR3 DNA follows: TGTGCCACCAGCAGTGATACGAGGTGGAATGAAAAACTGTTTTTT. Translation: CATSSDTRWNEKLFF.

The gene calls are TRBV29-1 and TRBJ2-3; 9 bases map to TRBD1. Per the germline V gene, CDR1 is SQVTM and CDR2 is ANQGSEA. There are 14 residues in the CDR3. V trimming: 4 bases; J trimming: 1 base; junction bases outside the gene matches: 3. The CDR3 reads CSVAGDRGTDTQYF. The CDR3 nucleotides are TGCAGCGTTGCAGGGGACAGGGGCACAGATACGCAGTATTTT.

CDR3: CASSQTRGLNTEAFF. The CDR3 region has the DNA TGTGCCAGCAGCCAGACCAGGGGACTGAACACTGAAGCTTTCTTT. The chain is built from TRBV7-9 and TRBJ1-1, with D possibly matching TRBD1 (6 bases). The CDR3 runs 15 residues. The germline gives CDR1 SEHNR, CDR2 FQNEAQ (reference sequence). Trimming pared 5 bases from V and 0 bases from J, leaving 13 bases between.

This clone is labeled medium-sized. The chain recombines TRBV6-1 with TRBJ1-4, with 10 bases aligning to TRBD1. Germline-derived CDR1 and CDR2 are MNHNS and SASEGT. This CDR3 has 14 residues. Losses at the gene ends were 4 bases for V and 7 bases for J; bases not matched to a gene: 3. The DNA of the CDR3 is TGTGCCAGCAGTGGCGGGACAGGGGTTGAAAAACTGTTTTTT. Translated, it gives CASSGGTGVEKLFF.

V is TRBV4-1 and J is TRBJ2-5; perhaps TRBD1 as D (8 bases). From germline, CDR1 is MGHRA and CDR2 YSYEKL. V lost 3 bases and J 5 bases, leaving 16 bases between the germline ends. The CDR3 is made up of 15 amino acids. Here the CDR3 reads CASSQQGAREETQYF. CDR3 bases: TGCGCCAGCAGCCAGCAGGGGGCGCGGGAGGAGACCCAGTACTTC.

This clone was seen only once. The V and J genes are TRBV28 and TRBJ2-2, with TRBD2 as a possible D gene (6 bases). Germline loops: CDR1 MDHEN, CDR2 SYDVKM. The CDR3 consists of 15 residues. V lost 6 bases to trimming and J lost 4 bases, with 15 bases between them. CDR3 DNA sequence: TGTGCCAGCAGGCGGGCGGAGGGGATCACCGGGGAGCTGTTTTTT. The encoded protein is CASRRAEGITGELFF. Full variable domain (missing parts from reference TRBV28 and TRBJ2-2): DVKVTQSSRYLVKRTGEKVFLECVQDMDHENMFWYRQDPGLGLRLIYFSYDVKMKEKGDIPEGYSVSREKKERFSLILESASTNQTSMYLCASRRAEGITGELFFGEGSRLTVL.

The chain uses TRBV13 and TRBJ2-3; TRBD2 matches at 12 bases. V gave up 0 bases and J gave up 6 bases; unmatched junction bases: 4. This CDR3 has 16 residues. Germline lookup yields CDR1 PRHDT and CDR2 FYEKMQ (reference sequence). The CDR3 loop reads CASSLGTSGSPDTQYF. The DNA for the CDR3 is TGTGCCAGCAGCTTAGGGACTAGCGGGAGTCCCGATACGCAGTATTTT.

The V gene is TRBV11-2, the J gene TRBJ2-7; D perhaps matches TRBD2 (6 bases). From germline, CDR1 is SGHAT and CDR2 FQNNGV. Trimming pared 0 bases from V and 2 bases from J, leaving 11 bases between. The CDR3 is 15 residues long. CDR3 loop: CASSLDPGETYEQYF. CDR3 bases: TGTGCCAGCAGCTTAGATCCGGGAGAGACCTACGAGCAGTACTTC. The whole variable domain, filled in from reference TRBV11-2 and TRBJ2-7, reads EAGVAQSPRYKIIEKRQSVAFWCNPISGHATLYWYQQILGQGPKLLIQFQNNGVVDDSQLPKDRFSAERLKGVDSTLKIQPAKLEDSAVYLCASSLDPGETYEQYFGPGTRLTVT.

The genes are TRBV7-9 and TRBJ2-5, with 10 bases matching TRBD2. CDR3 length: 17 amino acids. The germline gives CDR1 SEHNR, CDR2 FQNEAQ (reference sequence). Losses at the gene ends were 4 bases for V and 2 bases for J; bases not matched to a gene: 10. The chain's CDR3 is CASSSAGGPIWQETQYF. The DNA for the CDR3 is TGTGCCAGCAGCTCAGCGGGAGGGCCAATTTGGCAAGAGACCCAGTACTTC.

The chain recombines TRBV6-5 with TRBJ1-6; D may be TRBD1 (5 bases). The CDR3 is made up of 15 amino acids. The germline V gene encodes CDR1 MNHEY and CDR2 SVGAGI. V shed 0 bases and J shed 4 bases, with 7 bases lying between them. This CDR3 is CASSYSGGYNSPLHF. Written as DNA, the CDR3 is TGTGCCAGCAGTTACTCGGGGGGGTATAATTCACCCCTCCACTTT.